The source of this T cell receptor beta chain is a study of T cells after yellow fever vaccination. At the level of the study: SMART-Seq v4 Ultra Low Input served to prepare low-cell-number fractions.

Making TCR cDNA involved 5'RACE template switching, which added UMIs and a universal primer site. TCRdb reanalysed the 5' RACE reads using MiXCR and keeps one entry per CDR3 protein. The sample has about 52,000 distinct CDR3 sequences; around 6.7% are singletons. V dropped 5 bases and J dropped 0 bases, with 17 bases sitting between them. Germline CDR1 is SGHTA and CDR2 is FQGTGA. This CDR3 has 17 residues. This clonotype was detected ten times or more. The TCR originated in a man aged 18 to 30 who received the YFV17D yellow fever vaccine. The sequences come from CD8+ T cells not binding an NS4B(214-222) dextramer, sorted from PBMCs, collected about 41 days after the first yellow fever vaccination. The chain couples TRBV7-3 to TRBJ1-5, with D perhaps TRBD1 (5 bases). CDR3 coding DNA: TGTGCCAGCAGCATCCTACAGGAAACTTATAGCAATCAGCCCCAGCATTTT. Translating gives CASSILQETYSNQPQHF.